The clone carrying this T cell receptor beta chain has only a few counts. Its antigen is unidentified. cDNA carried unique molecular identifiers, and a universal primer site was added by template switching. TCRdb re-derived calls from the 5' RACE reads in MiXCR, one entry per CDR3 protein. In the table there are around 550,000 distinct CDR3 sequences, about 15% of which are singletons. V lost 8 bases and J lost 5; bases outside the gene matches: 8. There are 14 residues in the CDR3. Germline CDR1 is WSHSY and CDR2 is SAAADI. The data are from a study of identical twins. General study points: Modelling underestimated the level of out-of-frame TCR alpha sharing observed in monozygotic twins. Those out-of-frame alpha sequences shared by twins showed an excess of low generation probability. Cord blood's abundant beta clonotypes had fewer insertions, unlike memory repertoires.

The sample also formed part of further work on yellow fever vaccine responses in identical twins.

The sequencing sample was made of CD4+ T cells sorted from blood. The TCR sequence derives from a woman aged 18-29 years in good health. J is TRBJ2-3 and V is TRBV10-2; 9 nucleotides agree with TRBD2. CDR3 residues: CASGQGLAGDTQYF. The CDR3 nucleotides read TGCGCCAGCGGCCAGGGACTAGCAGGAGATACGCAGTATTTT.